A single T cell receptor (beta chain) is shown here with its context. At one of its ends the junction is not consistent with the germline gene, which may arise from a read error. RNA served as the template for amplifying TCR beta CDR3 regions. An initial RT-PCR round employing HTBI primers preceded a second-round multiplex PCR. TCRdb re-derived calls from the multiplex PCR reads in MiXCR, one entry per CDR3 protein. This sample has tens of thousands of distinct CDR3 sequences; roughly half occur once, and the top ten carry roughly 5%. The sample comes from a study of Graves' ophthalmopathy and Graves' hyperthyroidism. Sequencing input: peripheral blood. The sequence was collected from an adult woman with Graves' ophthalmopathy.

CDR3 sequence: CSARDLVTSALRSNQPPHF. CDR3 sequence (DNA): TGCAGTGCTAGAGATCTAGTGACATCGGCTTTGAGGAGCAATCAGCCCCCGCATTTC. The chain is built from TRBV20-1 and TRBJ1-5; D is unclear. The length of the CDR3 is 19 residues. In germline, CDR1 is DFQATT, CDR2 SNEGSKA (reference sequence).